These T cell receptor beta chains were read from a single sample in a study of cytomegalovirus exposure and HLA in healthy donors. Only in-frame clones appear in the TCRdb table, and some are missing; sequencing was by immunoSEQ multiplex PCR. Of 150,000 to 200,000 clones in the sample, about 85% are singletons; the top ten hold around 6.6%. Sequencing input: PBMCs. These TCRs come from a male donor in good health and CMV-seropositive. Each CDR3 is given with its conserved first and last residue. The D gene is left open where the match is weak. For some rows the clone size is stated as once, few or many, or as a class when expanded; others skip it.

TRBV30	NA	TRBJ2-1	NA	CAWSPRVTYNEQFF	TGTGCCTGGAGTCCCCGCGTCACTTACAATGAGCAGTTCTTC
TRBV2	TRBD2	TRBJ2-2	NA	CASVGAGTSGRVRTNTGELFF	TGTGCCAGCGTGGGAGCCGGGACTAGCGGGAGGGTACGCACGAACACCGGGGAGCTGTTTTTT
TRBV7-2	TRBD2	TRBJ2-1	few	CASSLGGLADNEQFF	TGTGCCAGCAGCTTAGGGGGACTAGCGGACAATGAGCAGTTCTTC
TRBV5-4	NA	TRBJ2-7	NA	CASSLGSHYEQYF	TGTGCCAGCAGCTTGGGCAGCCACTACGAGCAGTACTTC
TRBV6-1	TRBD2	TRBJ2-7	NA	CASSELAGVSYEQYF	TGTGCCAGCAGTGAACTAGCGGGAGTCTCCTACGAGCAGTACTTC
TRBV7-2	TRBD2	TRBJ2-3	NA	CASTPRSGRGSDTQYF	TGTGCCAGCACCCCGAGGAGCGGGAGAGGGTCAGATACGCAGTATTTT
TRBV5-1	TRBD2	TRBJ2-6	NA	CASRLALSSGANVLTF	TGCGCCAGCCGACTAGCGCTCAGCTCTGGGGCCAACGTCCTGACTTTC
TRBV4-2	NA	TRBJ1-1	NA	CASSQEVRVMNTEAFF	TGTGCCAGCAGCCAAGAGGTTCGGGTTATGAACACTGAAGCTTTCTTT
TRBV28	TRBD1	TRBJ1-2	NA	CASSSGTGTHYGYTF	TGTGCCAGCAGTTCCGGGACAGGGACACACTATGGCTACACCTTC
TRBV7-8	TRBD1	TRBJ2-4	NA	CASSFHQGQGLYF	TGTGCCAGCAGCTTCCACCAGGGACAGGGATTGTACTTC
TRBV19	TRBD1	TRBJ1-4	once	CASSTGQGVGEKLFF	TGTGCCAGTAGTACCGGACAGGGGGTAGGTGAAAAACTGTTTTTT
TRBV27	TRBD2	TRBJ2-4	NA	CASSLYAGGPIFGDIQYF	TGTGCCAGCAGTTTATATGCGGGAGGGCCGATTTTCGGTGACATTCAGTACTTC
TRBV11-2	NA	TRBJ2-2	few	CASTKGTLNTGELFF	TGTGCCAGCACCAAAGGGACTCTTAACACCGGGGAGCTGTTTTTT
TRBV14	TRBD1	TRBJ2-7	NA	CASSQRLGTGGYEQYF	TGTGCCAGCAGCCAACGTCTAGGGACAGGGGGTTACGAGCAGTACTTC
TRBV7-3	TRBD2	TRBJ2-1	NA	CASSLKPPSGYNEQFF	TGTGCCAGCAGCTTAAAGCCGCCTAGCGGCTACAATGAGCAGTTCTTC
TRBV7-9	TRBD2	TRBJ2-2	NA	CASSFSSGTTNTGELFF	TGTGCCAGCAGCTTCTCTAGCGGGACCACGAACACCGGGGAGCTGTTTTTT
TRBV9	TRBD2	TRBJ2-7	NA	CASSVGLAGEVEQYF	TGTGCCAGCAGCGTAGGCCTGGCGGGAGAGGTCGAGCAGTACTTC
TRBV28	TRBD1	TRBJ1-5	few	CASSFGQGADQPQHF	TGTGCCAGCAGTTTCGGACAGGGGGCGGATCAGCCCCAGCATTTT
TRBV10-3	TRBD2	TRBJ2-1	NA	CATARGDSYNEQFF	TGTGCCACTGCGCGGGGGGACTCCTACAATGAGCAGTTCTTC
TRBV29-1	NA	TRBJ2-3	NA	CSGRGLRADTQYF	TGCAGCGGGCGGGGTTTACGGGCAGATACGCAGTATTTT
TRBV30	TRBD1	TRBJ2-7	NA	CAWSPTGAYEQYF	TGTGCCTGGAGTCCCACAGGGGCCTACGAGCAGTACTTC
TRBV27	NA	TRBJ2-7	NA	CASSLTGSRYEQYF	TGTGCCAGCAGTCTAACAGGGAGTCGCTACGAGCAGTACTTC
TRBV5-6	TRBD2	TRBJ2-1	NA	CASSFPRLASYNEQFF	TGTGCCAGCAGCTTTCCTCGACTAGCCTCCTACAATGAGCAGTTCTTC
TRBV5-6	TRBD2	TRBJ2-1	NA	CASSFVAREGVNEQFF	TGTGCCAGCAGCTTTGTCGCGCGGGAGGGCGTGAATGAGCAGTTCTTC
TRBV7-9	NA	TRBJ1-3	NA	CSSSPWGTASGNTIYF	TGTTCCAGCAGCCCTTGGGGCACAGCCTCTGGAAACACCATATATTTT
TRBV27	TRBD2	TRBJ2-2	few	CASNRLAGGPTGELFF	TGTGCCAGCAATCGACTAGCGGGAGGGCCTACCGGGGAGCTGTTTTTT
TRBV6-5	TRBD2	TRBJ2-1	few	CASSYSRLARYNEQFF	TGTGCCAGCAGTTACTCGAGACTAGCGCGATACAATGAGCAGTTCTTC
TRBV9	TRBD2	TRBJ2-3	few	CASSVAGGRDTQYF	TGTGCCAGCAGCGTAGCGGGAGGGCGAGATACGCAGTATTTT
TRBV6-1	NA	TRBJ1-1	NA	CASISHTVGAFF	TGTGCCAGCATATCTCACACCGTGGGCGCTTTCTTT
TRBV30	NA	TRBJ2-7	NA	CAWSASTSSYEQYF	TGTGCCTGGAGTGCGTCGACTAGCTCCTACGAGCAGTACTTC
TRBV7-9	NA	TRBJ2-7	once	CASSLRGGSPEQYF	TGTGCCAGCAGCTTAAGGGGAGGTTCCCCGGAGCAGTACTTC
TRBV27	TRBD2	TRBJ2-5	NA	CASSRFQGGETQYF	TGTGCCAGCAGTCGCTTCCAGGGAGGGGAGACCCAGTACTTC
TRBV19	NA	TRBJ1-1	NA	CASSTTGTPGFEAFF	TGTGCCAGTAGTACTACCGGGACACCGGGGTTTGAGGCTTTCTTT
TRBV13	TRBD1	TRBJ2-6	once	CASSALYRGPGANVLTF	TGTGCCAGCAGCGCACTATACAGGGGACCCGGGGCCAACGTCCTGACTTTC
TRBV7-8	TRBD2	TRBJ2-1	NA	CASSFLAGSYNEQFF	TGTGCCAGCAGCTTCCTAGCGGGCTCCTACAATGAGCAGTTCTTC
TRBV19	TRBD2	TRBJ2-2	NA	CASSVAGGTGELFF	TGTGCCAGTAGCGTGGCGGGGGGCACCGGGGAGCTGTTTTTT
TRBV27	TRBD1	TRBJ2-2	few	CASSLSTGRLNTGELFF	TGTGCCAGCAGTTTATCGACAGGGCGGTTGAACACCGGGGAGCTGTTTTTT
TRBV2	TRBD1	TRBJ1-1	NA	CASRGDRTDTEAFF	TGTGCCAGCAGGGGGGACAGAACAGACACTGAAGCTTTCTTT
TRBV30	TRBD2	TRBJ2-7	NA	CAWSVPRTSGVSLYYEQYF	TGTGCCTGGAGTGTCCCCCGGACTAGCGGGGTATCCCTATACTACGAGCAGTACTTC
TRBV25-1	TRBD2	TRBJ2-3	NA	CASSLRGGDTQYF	TGTGCCAGCAGTCTTCGGGGGGGAGATACGCAGTATTTT
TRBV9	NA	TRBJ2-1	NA	CASSVESSSYNEQFF	TGTGCCAGCAGCGTAGAGAGTAGCAGTTACAATGAGCAGTTCTTC
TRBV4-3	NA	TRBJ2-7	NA	CASSQGTDSSYEQYF	TGCGCCAGCAGCCAGGGGACTGATAGCTCCTACGAGCAGTACTTC
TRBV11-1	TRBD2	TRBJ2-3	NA	CASSRTSGSTDTQYF	TGTGCCAGCAGCCGGACTAGCGGGAGCACAGATACGCAGTATTTT
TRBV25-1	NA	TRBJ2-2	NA	CASSATSGFANTGELFF	TGTGCCAGCAGTGCGACGAGCGGGTTCGCGAACACCGGGGAGCTGTTTTTT
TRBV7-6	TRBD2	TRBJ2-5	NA	CASSLAGLAEETQYF	TGTGCCAGCAGCTTAGCCGGACTAGCGGAAGAGACCCAGTACTTC
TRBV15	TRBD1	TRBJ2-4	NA	CATSRDLGTGAIQYF	TGTGCCACCAGCAGAGACCTGGGGACAGGGGCCATTCAGTACTTC
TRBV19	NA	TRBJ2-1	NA	CASNWNLVDNEQFF	TGTGCCAGTAATTGGAACCTAGTTGACAATGAGCAGTTCTTC
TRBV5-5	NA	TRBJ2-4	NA	CASSPPGVGVQYF	TGTGCCAGCAGCCCCCCGGGAGTTGGGGTTCAGTACTTC
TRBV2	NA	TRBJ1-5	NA	CASSDIKGLGDNQPQHF	TGTGCCAGCAGTGACATCAAGGGACTCGGCGATAATCAGCCCCAGCATTTT
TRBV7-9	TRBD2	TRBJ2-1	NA	CASSLPDGTSRDEQFF	TGTGCCAGCAGCTTACCCGACGGGACTAGTAGGGATGAGCAGTTCTTC
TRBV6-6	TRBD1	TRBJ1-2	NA	CATTGQAVDYGYTF	TGTGCCACTACCGGACAGGCCGTGGACTATGGCTACACCTTC
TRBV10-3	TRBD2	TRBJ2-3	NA	CATKREGTDTQYF	TGTGCCACCAAGCGGGAGGGCACAGATACGCAGTATTTT
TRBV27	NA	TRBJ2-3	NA	CASILGQSISSTDTQYF	NA